These 5 T cell receptor beta chains share one sample of origin, sequenced in a study of CD8 T cells in Susac syndrome. An input of about 0.5 to 1 ug of RNA was subjected to reverse transcription using random hexamers. In TCRdb, the immunoSEQ multiplex PCR reads were re-called with MiXCR into one record per CDR3 protein. The sample includes about 180,000 distinct CDR3 sequences, over 90% of them seen just once. The source material was CD4+ T cells from PBMCs. The receptors originated from a human donor with Susac syndrome.

This rearrangement joins TRBV15 to TRBJ2-5; D may be TRBD1 (6 bases). With 0 bases removed from V and 5 bases from J, the gap between germline ends came to 10 bases. The CDR3 is 14 amino acids. Looked up from germline, CDR1 is LNHNV and CDR2 is YYDKDF (reference sequence). CDR3 residues: CATSRDRQGETQYF. DNA for the CDR3: TGTGCCACCAGCAGAGATCGTCAGGGGGAGACCCAGTACTTC.

V and J are TRBV2 and TRBJ2-5; 10 bases align to TRBD2. V was clipped by 6 bases and J by 6 bases; unmatched bases: 10. CDR3 length: 15 amino acids. Looked up from germline, CDR1 is SNHLY and CDR2 is FYNNEI. The CDR3 spells CASRESGGAKKTQYF. CDR3 sequence (DNA): TGTGCCAGCAGAGAAAGCGGGGGGGCCAAGAAGACCCAGTACTTC.

V is TRBV24-1 and J is TRBJ2-7, with D perhaps TRBD2 (6 bases). V lost 4 bases and J lost 0, with 15 bases in between. Germline V gene data show CDR1 as KGHDR and CDR2 as SFDVKD. This CDR3 has 16 residues. The CDR3 bases are TGTGCCACCAGTGACCCTCCGGAGGAGGGCTCCTACGAGCAGTACTTC. It yields the protein CATSDPPEEGSYEQYF.

The chain links TRBV29-1 to TRBJ2-7, with TRBD1 matching 11 bases. J lost 2 bases, V lost 6 bases, and 6 bases had no gene match. CDR1 and CDR2 from the germline V gene are SQVTM and ANQGSEA. The CDR3 sequence is 14 residues long. CDR3 DNA: TGCAGCGTGAGGGTGGGACAGGGGGCCTACGAGCAGTACTTC. Protein: CSVRVGQGAYEQYF.

The chain joins TRBV3-1 to TRBJ1-6; D is possibly TRBD1 (5 bases). Trimming took 3 bases from V and 15 from J, leaving 18 bases between them. Germline V gene sequence: CDR1 LGHDT, CDR2 YNNKEL (reference sequence). The CDR3 length is 14 residues. The CDR3 region has the DNA TGTGCCAGCAGCCATGCGTTGCGGGACGGTCACCTCCACTTT. It encodes CASSHALRDGHLHF. The complete variable domain, with remaining parts taken from reference TRBV3-1 and TRBJ1-6, reads DTAVSQTPKYLVTQMGNDKSIKCEQNLGHDTMYWYKQDSKKFLKIMFSYNNKELIINETVPNRFSPKSPDKAHLNLHINSLELGDSAVYFCASSHALRDGHLHFGNGTRLTVT.